Below are 25 T cell receptor beta chains sequenced from a single sample in a study of cytomegalovirus exposure and HLA in healthy donors. The study ran its PCR with 60 Vbeta and 13 Jbeta primers. TCRdb's copy holds only in-frame clones and misses some; the assay was immunoSEQ multiplex PCR. Counted here are about 210,000 clones, 82% occurring once; the ten biggest clones make up 4.5% to 7%. Sequenced sample: PBMCs. These receptors were collected from a man aged 35-49 years in good health and CMV-seropositive.

V and J are TRBV11-2 and TRBJ2-3; possibly TRBD2 for D (6 bases). The germline V gene encodes CDR1 SGHAT and CDR2 FQNNGV. V was cut by 2 bases and J by 4 bases, with 19 bases left in between. The CDR3 covers 17 residues. This chain's CDR3 is CASSLPFRGLLSDTQYF. DNA of the CDR3: TGTGCCAGCAGCTTACCATTCCGGGGACTTCTTTCAGATACGCAGTATTTT. The whole variable domain, remainder taken from reference TRBV11-2 and TRBJ2-3, is EAGVAQSPRYKIIEKRQSVAFWCNPISGHATLYWYQQILGQGPKLLIQFQNNGVVDDSQLPKDRFSAERLKGVDSTLKIQPAKLEDSAVYLCASSLPFRGLLSDTQYFGPGTRLTVL.

The chain recombines TRBV7-9 with TRBJ2-1, with no clear D. This CDR3 comprises 12 residues. V was pared by 4 bases and J by 4 bases, with 5 bases between. Germline assignment: CDR1 SEHNR and CDR2 FQNEAQ (reference sequence). The CDR3 DNA reads TGTGCCAGCAGCTCCCCGTACAATGAGCAGTTCTTC. Translation gives CASSSPYNEQFF.

The rearrangement joins TRBV7-2 to TRBJ1-4, with TRBD1 identical over 10 bases. J gave up 8 bases and V 5 bases, and 5 bases lay outside the gene matches. The CDR3 length is 14 residues. CDR1 SGHTA and CDR2 FQGNSA come from the germline V gene. The DNA for the CDR3 is TGTGCCAGCAGCCAGGACAGGGGGACCGAAAAACTGTTTTTT. The encoded protein is CASSQDRGTEKLFF.

The chain has TRBV9 and TRBJ2-5; 12 positions agree with TRBD2. The junction had 1 base not matched to a gene; V was cut back by 0 bases and J by 1 base. The CDR3 has 16 residues. Germline V gene data show CDR1 as SGDLS and CDR2 as YYNGEE. The CDR3 is CASSVASGRGQETQYF. The CDR3 DNA is TGTGCCAGCAGCGTAGCTAGCGGGAGGGGCCAAGAGACCCAGTACTTC.

This rearrangement joins TRBV19 to TRBJ2-1; maybe TRBD2 (6 bases). V was cut by 5 bases and J by 9 bases, with 23 bases left in between. Germline loops: CDR1 LNHDA, CDR2 SQIVND (reference sequence). The length of the CDR3 is 16 residues. The CDR3 DNA sequence: TGTGCCAGTAGTCTTGCTCTAAGCGCGAAGACTAGTGAGCAGTTCTTC. Translated, it gives CASSLALSAKTSEQFF.

This clone was seen only once. The J gene is TRBJ1-5, the V gene TRBV5-6, with a tentative D call TRBD1 (6 bases). The CDR3 length is 17 residues. V was trimmed by 0 bases and J by 4 bases, leaving 17 bases between them. Germline V gene sequence: CDR1 SGHDT, CDR2 YYEEEE. CDR3 protein: CASSLGRGGKGNQPQHF. CDR3 nucleotides: TGTGCCAGCAGCTTGGGGAGAGGGGGAAAAGGAAATCAGCCCCAGCATTTT.

V gene TRBV29-1 combines with J gene TRBJ1-1; maybe TRBD1 (5 bases). Trimming took off 4 bases at V and 6 bases at J, with 15 bases between the two ends. This CDR3 spans 13 amino acids. In germline, CDR1 is SQVTM, CDR2 ANQGSEA. CDR3 residues: CSVGQGRFAEAFF. The DNA for the CDR3 is TGCAGCGTTGGCCAGGGTAGGTTCGCTGAAGCTTTCTTT. Using reference TRBV29-1 and TRBJ1-1 for the parts outside the CDR3, the full variable domain is SAVISQKPSRDICQRGTSLTIQCQVDSQVTMMFWYRQQPGQSLTLIATANQGSEATYESGFVIDKFPISRPNLTFSTLTVSNMSPEDSSIYLCSVGQGRFAEAFFGQGTRLTVV.

The V and J genes are TRBV2 and TRBJ2-5; 11 bases match TRBD1. The CDR3 runs to 15 residues. The ends lost 6 bases at V and 5 bases at J; junction bases unmatched: 8. Germline loops: CDR1 SNHLY, CDR2 FYNNEI. Here the CDR3 DNA reads TGTGCCAGCAGAGCCCGGGACAGGGGGAGGGAGACCCAGTACTTC. It is translated as CASRARDRGRETQYF.

The chain couples TRBV10-1 to TRBJ2-2, with 7 bases matching TRBD2. J was trimmed by 1 base and V by 6 bases; bases with no gene match: 11. The germline CDR1 and CDR2 sequences are WNHNN and SYGVQD (reference sequence). This CDR3 region has 17 residues. The CDR3 protein is CASSALPSGVNTGELFF. CDR3 nucleotide sequence: TGCGCCAGCAGCGCGCTCCCCAGCGGGGTGAACACCGGGGAGCTGTTTTTT.

Concerning this clone: At the DNA level, this CDR3 is encoded by other sequences in the same sample as well. The chain has TRBV5-1 and TRBJ2-1; 9 positions match TRBD2. Per the germline V gene, CDR1 is SGHRS and CDR2 is YFSETQ. J was trimmed by 7 bases and V by 0 bases; bases with no gene match: 2. The CDR3 sequence is 14 residues long. CDR3 loop: CASSLGTSGNEQFF. CDR3 DNA: TGCGCCAGCAGCTTGGGAACTAGCGGGAATGAGCAGTTCTTC.

CDR3 bases: TGTGCCAGCAGTTTTTCAGGGACAGTAAACACTGAAGCTTTCTTT. Encoded protein: CASSFSGTVNTEAFF. The chain links TRBV27 to TRBJ1-1; the match to TRBD1 covers 7 bases. Losses at the gene ends were 3 bases for V and 2 bases for J; bases not matched to a gene: 6. The CDR3 contains 15 residues. CDR1 and CDR2 from the germline V gene are MNHEY and SMNVEV (reference sequence).

The chain couples TRBV6-5 to TRBJ1-1; no definite D call. Germline V CDR1 and CDR2: MNHEY, SVGAGI. Trimming shortened V by 2 bases and J by 5 bases, and 12 bases separated the two germline ends. This CDR3 contains 14 residues. The CDR3 loop is CASSYMRGWTEAFF. The CDR3 DNA reads as TGTGCCAGCAGTTACATGCGGGGATGGACTGAAGCTTTCTTT.

This rearrangement joins TRBV30 to TRBJ1-5; D not resolved. CDR3 size: 13 residues. Germline V gene lookup returns CDR1 GTSNPN and CDR2 SVGIG (reference sequence). V was clipped by 1 base and J by 4 bases, with 8 bases between them. The DNA of the CDR3 is TGTGCCTGGAGTGGGCAACTAAATCAGCCCCAGCATTTT. Protein sequence: CAWSGQLNQPQHF.

V gene TRBV2 combines with J gene TRBJ2-5, with TRBD1 as a possible D gene (6 bases). There are 14 residues in the CDR3. Per the germline V gene, CDR1 is SNHLY and CDR2 is FYNNEI. Trimming removed 6 bases from V and 1 base from J, with 12 bases in between. The CDR3 DNA reads TGTGCCAGCAGGGGGGCAGGGATCCAAGAGACCCAGTACTTC. Its protein is CASRGAGIQETQYF.

The genes are TRBV28 and TRBJ2-3; D possibly corresponds to TRBD1 (5 bases). The germline V and J ends were trimmed by 6 bases and 4 bases, with 14 bases remaining between them. CDR1 and CDR2 (germline): MDHEN, SYDVKM. The CDR3 totals 14 residues. DNA for the CDR3: TGTGCCAGCAGCCCCCAATGGGGCGCAGATACGCAGTATTTT. It codes for CASSPQWGADTQYF.

As regards this clone: Germline is not matched at one junction end, which may reflect a read error. The sample contains more than one DNA sequence encoding this CDR3. This sequence joins TRBV5-1 and TRBJ1-4, with 8 nucleotides matching TRBD1. The CDR3 consists of 14 residues. Germline lookup yields CDR1 SGHRS and CDR2 YFSETQ. CDR3 sequence reads: CASRPDREVEKLFF. The CDR3 bases are TGCGCCAGCAGACCGGACAGGGAGGTTGAAAAACTGTTTTTC.

The J gene is TRBJ2-7, the V gene TRBV5-6; tentatively, D is TRBD1 (5 bases). CDR1 is SGHDT and CDR2 is YYEEEE in the germline V gene. The CDR3 totals 14 residues. The V end was cut by 4 bases, the J end by 1 base, with 12 bases between. CDR3 amino acids: CASSPIQVSYEQYF. Here the CDR3 DNA reads TGTGCCAGCAGCCCAATACAGGTTTCCTACGAGCAGTACTTC.

The CDR3 DNA reads TGTGCCAGCAGCTTGGGGCAGGGGAGCTACAATGAGCAGTTCTTC. This codes for CASSLGQGSYNEQFF. V is TRBV7-3 and J is TRBJ2-1; possibly TRBD1 for D (6 bases). In germline, CDR1 is SGHTA, CDR2 FQGTGA. The CDR3 is 15 residues long. With 3 bases removed from V and 3 bases from J, the gap between germline ends came to 12 bases.

The chain joins TRBV7-3 to TRBJ2-1; 7 bases fit TRBD2. The V gene end was trimmed by 0 bases and the J gene end by 6 bases; junction bases not matched to a gene: 5. This CDR3 contains 15 residues. The germline V gene has CDR1 SGHTA and CDR2 FQGTGA. The CDR3 loop is CASSLTGGSGNEQFF. The CDR3 nucleotides are TGTGCCAGCAGCTTAACGGGAGGGAGTGGCAATGAGCAGTTCTTC.

J is TRBJ2-7 and V is TRBV9; 8 bases line up with TRBD2. Germline trimming cut 4 bases from V and 0 bases from J; bases unmatched to any gene: 9. The CDR3 runs to 16 residues. CDR1 is SGDLS and CDR2 is YYNGEE in the germline V gene. The CDR3 region has the DNA TGTGCCAGCAGCCCCCGGGGAGCGGGAGTCTCCTACGAGCAGTACTTC. Translated: CASSPRGAGVSYEQYF.

The chain couples TRBV29-1 to TRBJ1-1, with 7 bases matching TRBD1. The V gene's germline CDR1 is SQVTM and CDR2 ANQGSEA. After removal of 2 bases from V and 11 bases from J, the junction contained 8 bases not matched to a gene. The CDR3 consists of 12 residues. The DNA for the CDR3 is TGCAGCGTTGAACCCGGGACAGCAAGGGCTTTCTTT. This gives the protein CSVEPGTARAFF. Variable domain in full (rest from reference TRBV29-1 and TRBJ1-1): SAVISQKPSRDICQRGTSLTIQCQVDSQVTMMFWYRQQPGQSLTLIATANQGSEATYESGFVIDKFPISRPNLTFSTLTVSNMSPEDSSIYLCSVEPGTARAFFGQGTRLTVV.

J is TRBJ2-2 and V is TRBV29-1, with TRBD1 matching over 9 bases. The CDR3 covers 14 residues. Trimming took 4 bases from V and 4 from J; bases not matched to a gene: 4. Per the germline V gene, CDR1 is SQVTM and CDR2 is ANQGSEA. CDR3 DNA sequence: TGCAGCGTTGCGCAACAGGGGGCCACCGGGGAGCTGTTTTTT. Residues: CSVAQQGATGELFF.

The rearrangement uses TRBV5-5 and TRBJ1-2; 7 bases map to TRBD1. V shed 0 bases, J shed 6 bases, and the junction held 8 bases outside the gene matches. The CDR3 length is 15 residues. Looked up from germline, CDR1 is SGHKS and CDR2 is YYEKEE (reference sequence). CDR3 bases: TGTGCCAGCAGCTTGGGGCAGGGGGAGCGGGATGGCTACACCTTC. As protein: CASSLGQGERDGYTF. Filled out from reference TRBV5-5 and TRBJ1-2, the complete variable domain reads DAGVTQSPTHLIKTRGQQVTLRCSPISGHKSVSWYQQVLGQGPQFIFQYYEKEERGRGNFPDRFSARQFPNYSSELNVNALLLGDSALYLCASSLGQGERDGYTFGSGTRLTVV.

This clone was seen more than once but under ten times. V usage is TRBV28 and J usage is TRBJ2-1; D uncertain. This CDR3 is built from 11 residues. The germline V and J ends were trimmed by 11 bases and 3 bases, with 8 bases remaining between them. Germline V gene sequence: CDR1 MDHEN, CDR2 SYDVKM. The CDR3 loop reads CAVGFYNEQFF. CDR3 nucleotide sequence: TGTGCCGTGGGCTTCTACAATGAGCAGTTCTTC.

The count of this clone is one. The rearrangement joins TRBV9 to TRBJ1-2; possibly TRBD1 for D (6 bases). Germline CDR1 SGDLS, CDR2 YYNGEE. The CDR3 loop spans 13 amino acids. Trimming removed 4 bases at V and 3 bases at J, with 10 bases between. The CDR3 DNA reads as TGTGCCAGCAGCCTAACAGGGTACTATGGCTACACCTTC. Protein: CASSLTGYYGYTF.